A selection of T cell receptor beta chains follows, all from one sample in a study of cytomegalovirus exposure and HLA in healthy donors. Clones were read by immunoSEQ multiplex PCR, and TCRdb kept only the in-frame ones, dropping some. Among about 180,000 clones listed, around 79% were seen once. Sequenced sample: PBMCs. The receptors originated from a woman aged 40-49 years in good health and CMV-seronegative. CDR3s include the opening cysteine and the closing phenylalanine or tryptophan. A D gene is named only where the DNA matches it firmly. Size is stated for part of the rows, as once, few or many counts, or as a class when the clone is expanded.

d_call clone_size j_call v_call cdr3_nt cdr3_aa
NA NA TRBJ1-5 TRBV21-1 TGTGCCAGCCGGGGGTATGGCAATCAGCCCCAGCATTTT CASRGYGNQPQHF
NA once TRBJ2-3 TRBV18 TGTGCCAGCTCCCTCCCCGTCGGAGCAGGCACAGATACGCAGTATTTT CASSLPVGAGTDTQYF
TRBD1 NA TRBJ1-5 TRBV19 TGTGCCAGTAGTATCGGACAGGGGATAAGTCAGCCCCAGCATTTT CASSIGQGISQPQHF
TRBD2 once TRBJ2-1 TRBV19 TGTGCCAGTAGTAATAAAGTTAGCGGGACGAATGAGCAGTTCTTC CASSNKVSGTNEQFF
NA NA TRBJ2-5 TRBV25-1 TGTGCCAGCAGTGAATCTGGAGGAGAGACCCAGTACTTC CASSESGGETQYF
TRBD1 NA TRBJ2-7 TRBV25-1 TGTGCCAGCAGTGACTCAGGGGGCCGGAACGAGCAGTACTTC CASSDSGGRNEQYF
NA NA TRBJ1-3 TRBV30 TGTGCCTGGAAAGGGGACACCTATTCTGGAAACACCATATATTTT CAWKGDTYSGNTIYF
TRBD1 NA TRBJ1-4 TRBV5-4 TGTGCCAGCAGCTCCTCCGCGACAGGGGCTGAAAAACTGTTTTTT CASSSSATGAEKLFF
NA NA TRBJ1-5 TRBV27 TGTGCCAGCAGATTCAGGGGTTCTCTTCAGCCCCAGCATTTT CASRFRGSLQPQHF
NA NA TRBJ2-3 TRBV5-1 TGCGCCACCCGGCGGGCCGCGCCAACAGATACGCAGTATTTT CATRRAAPTDTQYF
NA NA TRBJ2-3 TRBV5-1 TGCGCCAGCAGCCAAATTATCGGAGCAGATACGCAGTATTTT CASSQIIGADTQYF
TRBD1 NA TRBJ1-1 TRBV5-5 TGTGCCAGCAGCTTGGCCGGGACAGTCACTGAAGCTTTCTTT CASSLAGTVTEAFF
NA NA TRBJ1-1 TRBV15 TGTGCCACCAGCCGTCCAGGGATCAGAGGCACTGAAGCTTTCTTT CATSRPGIRGTEAFF
NA NA TRBJ1-3 TRBV9 TGTGCCAGCAGCGTAGCCGGCGGGGGTGGAAACACCATATATTTT CASSVAGGGGNTIYF
TRBD1 few TRBJ2-2 TRBV30 TGTGCCTGGAGTAGAACAGGGGCCGGGGAGCTGTTTTTT CAWSRTGAGELFF
TRBD2 NA TRBJ2-7 TRBV19 TGTGCCAGTAGTCAGACTAGCGGGAGAGCGTACGAGCAGTACTTC CASSQTSGRAYEQYF
NA NA TRBJ2-6 TRBV19 TGTGCCAGTAGTATAGGAGGTTCCGGGGCCAACGTCCTGACTTTC CASSIGGSGANVLTF
NA NA TRBJ1-2 TRBV29-1 TGCAGCGTCAATTCCGGGACAAGCTATGGCTACACCTTC CSVNSGTSYGYTF
TRBD2 NA TRBJ2-2 TRBV7-8 TGTGCCAGCAGCCCCCGGACTAGCGGGAGGGCCACCGGGGAGCTGTTTTTT CASSPRTSGRATGELFF
TRBD1 NA TRBJ1-2 TRBV28 TGTGCCAGCATCGACAGGGGATCGGATGGCTACACCTTC CASIDRGSDGYTF
NA once TRBJ1-2 TRBV7-9 TGTGCCAGCAGCCCCGGGGGTGGCTACCCCTTC CASSPGGGYPF
TRBD2 NA TRBJ2-1 TRBV19 TGTGCCAGTAGTCTTACCTCTTGGGGACTAGCGACCAGCTCCTACAATGAGCAGTTCTTC CASSLTSWGLATSSYNEQFF
NA NA TRBJ2-1 TRBV4-2 TGTGCCAGCAGCCGGCTCAGAGGGGGTGACGACAATGAGCAGTTCTTC CASSRLRGGDDNEQFF
TRBD2 NA TRBJ2-7 TRBV4-2 TGTGCCAGCAGCCAAGAAGCGGGGGGGCAAGCCTACGAGCAGTACTTC CASSQEAGGQAYEQYF
NA NA TRBJ2-3 TRBV5-4 TGTGCCAGCAGCCCAACAGGCACAGATACGCAGTATTTT CASSPTGTDTQYF
NA NA TRBJ2-2 TRBV28 TGTGCCACCCCAGGGGCGATGGGAAACACCGGGGAGCTGTTTTTT CATPGAMGNTGELFF
NA NA TRBJ2-1 TRBV9 TGTGCCAGCAGCGTGGGGGCGCATGAGCAGTTCTTC CASSVGAHEQFF
NA NA TRBJ2-7 TRBV7-9 TGTGCCAGCAGCGGCCAGGGAAGGAGCTCCTACGAGCAGTACTTC CASSGQGRSSYEQYF
TRBD1 few TRBJ1-1 TRBV5-1 TGCGCCAGCAGCCCCGGACAGGGAGGGAAAAGCACTGAAGCTTTCTTT CASSPGQGGKSTEAFF
TRBD2 NA TRBJ2-1 TRBV5-1 TGCGCCAGCAGCCGGGGACTAGCGGGAGGATGGGGTGAGCAGTTCTTC CASSRGLAGGWGEQFF
TRBD1 NA TRBJ1-1 TRBV30 TGTGCCTGGAGTGTACTTGCCTTAAGGGGGCGCACTGAAGCTTTCTTT CAWSVLALRGRTEAFF
TRBD1 NA TRBJ2-7 TRBV6-6 TGTGCCAGCAGTAGACCGGGACAGAAGGCCTACGAGCAGTACTTC CASSRPGQKAYEQYF
NA once TRBJ1-1 TRBV4-3 TGCGCCAGCAGCCCCGGGACCAACAGGGACACTGAAGCTTTCTTT CASSPGTNRDTEAFF
NA NA TRBJ2-3 TRBV9 TGTGCCAGCACCTATAGCGCAAAGCGCACAGATACGCAGTATTTT CASTYSAKRTDTQYF
NA NA TRBJ1-1 TRBV7-2 TGTGCCAGCAGCCATACGAGGATGAACACTGAAGCTTTCTTT CASSHTRMNTEAFF
TRBD1 NA TRBJ1-2 TRBV28 TGTGCCAGCAGGGTCGGGACAGGGGATGGCTACACCTTC CASRVGTGDGYTF
NA NA TRBJ1-3 TRBV4-3 TGCGCCAGCAGCCTCGGGAAAGGGCGCTCTGGAAACACCATATATTTT CASSLGKGRSGNTIYF
NA once TRBJ2-7 TRBV5-4 TGTGCCAGCAGCTTGGGCGGGGTAAACGAGCAGTACTTC CASSLGGVNEQYF
TRBD1 once TRBJ2-7 TRBV4-1 TGCGCCAGCAGCCATCTCCACCCCCAGGGGGCTCCGTTTAAAGGGAACTACGAGCAGTACTTC CASSHLHPQGAPFKGNYEQYF
TRBD1 NA TRBJ2-3 TRBV6-6 TGTGCCAGCAGTTATCCCGACAGGGGGCGTGAAGATACGCAGTATTTT CASSYPDRGREDTQYF
TRBD1 once TRBJ2-7 TRBV6-5 TGTGCCAGCAGCGCTACAGGGGGCCCGGCAGGCGAGCAGTACTTC CASSATGGPAGEQYF
TRBD2 NA TRBJ2-5 TRBV4-2 TGTGCCAGCAGCGAGACTAGCGGAAGAGTGGGGAGGGTCCAAGAGACCCAGTACTTC CASSETSGRVGRVQETQYF